This TCR beta chain was identified during a study of T cell responses to AZD1222 COVID-19 vaccine. A word on this clone: Its antigen is currently unknown.

CDR1 is DFQATT, CDR2 SNEGSKA, per germline (reference sequence). The CDR3 contains 11 residues. V lost 5 bases and J 4 bases, leaving 5 bases between the germline ends. General study points: Vaccination with two AZD1222 doses was followed by a rise in Spike-specific TCR breadth and depth.

Some clones are missing from TCRdb's copy, which holds only in-frame ones; the method was immunoSEQ multiplex PCR. The sample shows 100,000 to 150,000 clones, 90% of them seen only once. The chain links TRBV20-1 to TRBJ1-4; D remains ambiguous. This sample comprised peripheral blood, obtained on day 0 of AZD1222 vaccination. The TCR comes from an adult in good health. CDR3 protein: CSAGSNEKLFF. The CDR3 nucleotides are TGCAGTGCTGGCAGTAATGAAAAACTGTTTTTT.